This T cell receptor (beta chain) was sequenced in a study of blood T cell repertoires in COVID-19. On the study more broadly: The United States, Italy and Spain supplied acute and convalescent COVID-19 samples. Sample material is recorded as cDNA or gDNA derived from T cells, B-cell-depleted T cells, or PBMCs.

The CDR3 length is 13 residues. Unmatched junction bases numbered 1, after V lost 4 bases and J lost 2 bases. The germline V gene encodes CDR1 MNHEY and CDR2 SVGEGT. Original processing notes: Counts of nucleated cells, estimated from reference gene primer amplification, were obtained. Only in-frame clones appear in the TCRdb table, and some are missing; sequencing was by immunoSEQ multiplex PCR. V and J calls and clone size are as listed in that table; D and trimming were resolved from the DNA. The sample comprises 55,000 to 65,000 clones, 75% to 90% of which are singletons, and 13% to 15% rests with the top ten. This clone was seen a single time.

Sequenced material: peripheral blood. This sequence originates from a woman aged 60 to 75 with active COVID-19. This chain joins TRBV6-2 or TRBV6-3 and TRBJ2-5; 7 bases map to TRBD1. Here the CDR3 reads CASSLDRQETQYF. In DNA, the CDR3 is TGTGCCAGCAGTTTGGACAGGCAAGAGACCCAGTACTTC.